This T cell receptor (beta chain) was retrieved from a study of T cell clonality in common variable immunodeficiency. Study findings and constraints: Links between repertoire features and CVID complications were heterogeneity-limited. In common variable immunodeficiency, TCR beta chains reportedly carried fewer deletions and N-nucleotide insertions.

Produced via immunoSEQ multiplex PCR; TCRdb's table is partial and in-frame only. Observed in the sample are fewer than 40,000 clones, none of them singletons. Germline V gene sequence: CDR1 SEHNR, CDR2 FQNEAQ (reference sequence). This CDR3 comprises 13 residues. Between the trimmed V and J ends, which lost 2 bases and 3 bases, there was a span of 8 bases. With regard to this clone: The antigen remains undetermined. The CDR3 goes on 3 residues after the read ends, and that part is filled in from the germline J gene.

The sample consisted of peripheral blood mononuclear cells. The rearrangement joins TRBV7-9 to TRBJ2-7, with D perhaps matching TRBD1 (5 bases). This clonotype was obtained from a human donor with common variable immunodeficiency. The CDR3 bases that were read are TGTGCCAGCAGCTTAAGGCAGGGCTACGAG. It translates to CASSLRQGYE. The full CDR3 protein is CASSLRQGYEQYF.